The 12 T cell receptor beta chains presented below share a single source sample, sequenced in a study of vaccination effects on CD4 cells after COVID-19. These TCRs' antigens remain unknown. Here immunoSEQ multiplex PCR was the method, and the copy in TCRdb shows in-frame clones only, minus some. The sample lists 40,000 to 50,000 clones, approximately 70% occurring once. Sequencing was preceded by expansion of antigen-specific CD4+ T cells with viral peptide pools in the ViraFEST assay. Isolating CD4+ T cells followed approximately nine days of culture. By PCR, the person was confirmed to have had SARS-CoV-2 infection between March and December 2020. Sequenced material: CD4+ T cells from PBMCs cultured with a peptide pool, taken before COVID-19 vaccination. These TCRs come from a human donor who had a prior SARS-CoV-2 infection.

The V and J genes are TRBV2 and TRBJ1-2; the D is unclear. This CDR3 comprises 15 residues. V lost 3 bases, J lost 0 bases, and 11 bases lay in between. Germline-derived CDR1 and CDR2 are SNHLY and FYNNEI. The CDR3 coding sequence is TGTGCCAGCAGTGATAATCGGGTAACTAACTATGGCTACACCTTC. It encodes CASSDNRVTNYGYTF.

This chain uses TRBV20-1 with TRBJ1-3; D might be TRBD1 (5 bases). The germline CDR1 and CDR2 sequences are DFQATT and SNEGSKA (reference sequence). This CDR3 is built from 11 residues. V was cut by 8 bases and J by 2 bases, with 7 bases left in between. The DNA of the CDR3 is TGCAGTTGGGGGACTGGAAACACCATATATTTT. Translating gives CSWGTGNTIYF.

The chain uses TRBV6-5 and TRBJ1-3; D possibly corresponds to TRBD1 (5 bases). The CDR3 is 14 amino acids. CDR1 is MNHEY, CDR2 SVGAGI, per germline. V was pared by 3 bases and J by 4 bases, with 10 bases between. CDR3 sequence reads: CASSYSGSGNTIYF. CDR3 DNA: TGTGCCAGCAGTTATTCAGGGAGCGGAAACACCATATATTTT.

This clone was observed a few times. V usage is TRBV7-9 and J usage is TRBJ1-3, with D perhaps matching TRBD1 (6 bases). The length of the CDR3 is 15 residues. Trimming cost V 0 bases and J 4 bases, with 10 bases left between them. Germline CDR1 SEHNR, CDR2 FQNEAQ (reference sequence). The CDR3 spells CASSLAGAYGNTIYF. The CDR3 bases are TGTGCCAGCAGCTTAGCGGGGGCGTACGGAAACACCATATATTTT.

The CDR3 region is CASSPRRGALEQFF. The CDR3, as DNA: TGTGCCAGCAGCCCCCGGAGGGGGGCTCTTGAGCAGTTCTTC. The chain combines TRBV3-1 (or the pseudogene TRBV3-2) with TRBJ2-1; D is tentatively TRBD1 or TRBD2 (6 bases each). The CDR3 loop spans 14 amino acids. The V end lost 4 bases, the J end lost 9 bases, and 16 bases lay between the germline ends. Germline CDR1 is LGHDT and CDR2 is YNNKEL (reference sequence).

This clone was observed a handful of times. The rearrangement links TRBV9 to TRBJ1-2, with a weak D call TRBD1 (5 bases). This CDR3 region has 19 residues. In germline, CDR1 is SGDLS, CDR2 YYNGEE. Trimming cost V 0 bases and J 0 bases, with 21 bases left between them. As DNA, the CDR3 is TGTGCCAGCAGCGTAGAGGCCCGTGCCGGGGGGACTACTAACTATGGCTACACCTTC. Amino acid sequence: CASSVEARAGGTTNYGYTF.

Only a few counts were recorded for this clone. This rearrangement joins TRBV24-1 to TRBJ1-3; a weak D match, TRBD1 (5 bases). The V and J ends lost 3 bases and 1 base respectively, with 9 bases between them. The CDR3 runs to 15 residues. Germline CDR1 is KGHDR and CDR2 is SFDVKD. The CDR3 protein is CATSDPQGSGNTIYF. CDR3 in DNA: TGTGCCACCAGTGATCCTCAGGGTTCTGGAAACACCATATATTTT.

This clone was detected a few times. The J gene is TRBJ2-6, the V gene TRBV14; D gene uncertain. Germline CDR1 SGHDN, CDR2 FVKESK. V lost 6 bases to trimming and J lost 0 bases, with 3 bases between them. CDR3 size: 13 residues. Here the CDR3 reads CASRNSGANVLTF. The CDR3 DNA reads as TGTGCCAGCAGGAACTCTGGGGCCAACGTCCTGACTTTC.

This clone turned up a few times. The J gene is TRBJ1-2, the V gene TRBV28; a weak D match, TRBD1 (5 bases). The CDR3 loop spans 15 amino acids. Germline CDR1 and CDR2: MDHEN and SYDVKM. V lost 6 bases, J lost 3 bases, and 17 bases lay in between. The CDR3 region is CASSPASGRYYGYTF. DNA for the CDR3: TGTGCCAGCAGCCCAGCCTCGGGGCGTTACTATGGCTACACCTTC.

The V and J genes are TRBV24-1 and TRBJ2-7; D remains unclear. V shed 3 bases and J shed 0 bases, with 5 bases lying between them. This CDR3 has 13 amino acids. Germline CDR1 KGHDR, CDR2 SFDVKD. CDR3 in DNA: TGTGCCACCAGTGATATCAGCTCCTACGAGCAGTACTTC. Translating gives CATSDISSYEQYF.

The rearrangement links TRBV14 to TRBJ2-1; D not resolved. V was cut by 2 bases and J by 4 bases, with 12 bases left in between. CDR3 size: 15 residues. The V gene's germline CDR1 is SGHDN and CDR2 FVKESK. CDR3 DNA: TGTGCCAGCAGCCAATGGGTATTAGGGTACAATGAGCAGTTCTTC. It specifies CASSQWVLGYNEQFF.

In its sample, this clone was seen a few times. The V gene is TRBV5-1, the J gene TRBJ2-5; 10 bases map to TRBD1. V lost 2 bases to trimming and J lost 5 bases; unmatched junction nucleotides: 12. CDR1 and CDR2 (germline): SGHRS, YFSETQ. The CDR3 length is 17 residues. As DNA, the CDR3 is TGCGCCAGCAGCTTTACCACGGGGACAGGGGTGGCGGAGACCCAGTACTTC. Residues: CASSFTTGTGVAETQYF.